The sequence of this TCR beta chain was determined in a study of shared clonotypes between healthy human individuals. Whole-study context: A couple of female and a few male donors aged 18 to 49 were enrolled. Donors had three CD4 naive, three CD4 memory, two CD8 naive and one CD8 memory plate apiece. Study-level results: It was observed that roughly 5.5% of naive CD4 clonotypes were shared across a few donors.

The assay was run at deep level. Repertoires were generated with immunoSEQ multiplex PCR, while TCRdb's copy carries only in-frame clones and drops some. The sample comprises some 1,900,000 clones, approximately 95% of which are singletons, and around 1.2% rests with the top ten. This CDR3 region has 14 residues. V lost 0 bases and J lost 0, with 5 bases in between. The germline V gene encodes CDR1 MGHRA and CDR2 YSYEKL. This clone was seen just once. Its specificity is unknown. Naive CD8 cells were CD45RO-negative, positively selected for CCR7, excluding terminally differentiated effector memory CD45RA+ cells.

The sample comprised naive CD8+ T cells sorted from blood. This clonotype was sampled from a man younger than 35 in good health. V usage is TRBV4-1 and J usage is TRBJ1-1; D is uncertain. DNA for the CDR3: TGCGCCAGCAGCCAAGAACCACTGAACACTGAAGCTTTCTTT. Its translation: CASSQEPLNTEAFF.